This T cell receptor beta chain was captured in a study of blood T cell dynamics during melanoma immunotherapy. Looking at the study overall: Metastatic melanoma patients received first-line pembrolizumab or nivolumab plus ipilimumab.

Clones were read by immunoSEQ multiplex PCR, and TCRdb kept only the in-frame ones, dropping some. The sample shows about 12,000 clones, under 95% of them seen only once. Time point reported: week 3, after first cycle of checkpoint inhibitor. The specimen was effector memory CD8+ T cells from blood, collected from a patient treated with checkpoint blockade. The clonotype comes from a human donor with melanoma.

CDR3 DNA: TGTGCCAGCAGTTTATCGGCCGGGGATACCTACAATGAGCAGTTCTTC. Translating it yields CASSLSAGDTYNEQFF. The chain is built from TRBV27 and TRBJ2-1, with D possibly TRBD2 on 5 matching bases. CDR3 length equals 16 residues. CDR1 is MNHEY, CDR2 SMNVEV, per germline (reference sequence). Deletions cut 0 bases from V and 2 bases from J, with 11 bases between.